This TCR beta chain was profiled in a study of T cell responses to AZD1222 COVID-19 vaccine (dated by TCRdb to the early 2020s). Study-wide context: AZD1222 recipients with second doses at about 4 weeks or about 12 weeks were pooled, because spike-specific TCR depth and breadth did not differ between schedules. Enrollment into the trials was organized by age into subgroups of 18-55, 56-69 and 70-plus years, and those subgroups contained roughly 150, 30 and 60 TCR-sequenced participants, respectively. TCR sequencing was performed for over 230 trial participants, of whom some 200 were given two doses of AZD1222 and around 25 were given two doses of MenACWY control vaccine. On the study overall, not on this receptor specifically: The 56-69-year group was small, and its depth increase did not reach significance, likely because of low power. Epitopes outside the regions mutated in the B.1.351 and B.1.1.7 variants were reportedly recognized by nearly half of the unique spike-specific TCRs. Conclusions about previously exposed vaccinees were limited because only five to seven AZD1222 recipients were SARS-CoV-2 seropositive at baseline. After two AZD1222 doses, spike-specific TCR breadth and depth were significantly higher than at day 0 and than in MenACWY recipients. Participants were mostly white British, with more females than males. The authors suggested clonal diversity may have been underestimated. The vaccine-associated CD4 TCRs covered the entire spike protein, and the dominant responses fell in regions 160-218 and 743-854. Because no day 14 peak-response samples were available, the repertoires could be characterized only after the peak T cell response.

Between the V and J ends, shortened by 3 bases and 2 bases respectively, the junction contains 3 bases. Measured from the cysteine to the phenylalanine, the CDR3 is 13 residues long. This entry keeps only the CDR3 DNA: 39 bases, framed from base 1. The CDR1 and CDR2 encoded by the germline V gene are SGHTS and YDEGEE. The CDR3 regions of human TCRbeta chains were analyzed by immunosequencing. Regarding the original processing steps: TCRs in the repertoires were compared against a reference library of SARS-CoV-2-specific TCRs that had been generated with the MIRA antigen-specificity platform. Breadth was defined as the fraction of unique TCRs that were SARS-CoV-2-associated. Depth was defined as the fraction of total T cells that were SARS-CoV-2-associated. Using the MIRA data, each spike-specific TCR was mapped to the spike region that the TCR reacts to and placed in a CD4 or CD8 class. Log10-transformed breadth and depth values were compared by one-way ANOVA with Sidak's multiple comparisons tests. TCRdb took over this immuneACCESS table, retaining in-frame rearrangements with V and J assigned. Such tables are incomplete; in checked studies, under half of the missing clones stem from an unresolved V gene, and the remainder is unexplained. From that table come the V and J calls and clone size; the DNA was used to work out D and trimming. In all, the sample holds 140,000 to 150,000 clones, and about 92% of those were seen once. The top ten hold about 1.9% of the sample.

The label giving this sample's time point can be read as: baseline before first vaccination. Vaccinee samples came from UK trials COV001 and COV002, including a single-blind randomized controlled phase 2/3 trial of AZD1222 (ChAdOx1 nCoV-19) in healthy adults. For TCRbeta chain sequencing, PBMC samples were collected from trial participants at day 0 and at day 28 after the second dose. On this clone itself: This receptor's antigen is unknown. No per-base quality is available; no much larger clone lies one base away.

This material consisted of peripheral blood, taken on day 0 of AZD1222 vaccination. The chain was built from TRBV5-8 and TRBJ1-6; too little of a D gene remains to name it. The receptor was isolated from an adult in good health. The DNA sequence reads TGTGCCAGCAGCTCTCCCTATAATTCACCCCTCCACTTT. It encodes CASSSPYNSPLHF.